This T cell receptor beta chain was obtained from a study of blood T cells in healthy people across ages. Study-wide points: The long-lived group displayed more naive CD4+ cells, plus higher diversity, than the aged donors did. Naive T cell percentage strongly correlated with TCR beta diversity.

Combining a sample-barcoded 5' primer with a J-beta primer mix, a second PCR ran for roughly 7 to 11 cycles. Template switching added a 12-random-nucleotide identifier to every cDNA molecule. TCRdb reprocessed the 5' RACE reads via MiXCR and lists one record per CDR3 protein. In the table there are hundreds of thousands of distinct CDR3 sequences, approximately 50% of which are singletons. The study isolated at least 6.5 million PBMCs from each sample. In regard to this clonotype: The antigen remains undetermined.

Germline CDR1 and CDR2: MDHEN and SYDVKM. The CDR3 loop spans 14 amino acids. Trimming pared 7 bases from V and 2 bases from J, leaving 15 bases between. This TCR derives from a woman aged 55-69 years in good health. This chain joins TRBV28 and TRBJ2-7, with a possible D match to TRBD1 (6 bases). The sequencing input was blood. The CDR3 loop reads CASTLQGTAYEQYF. The CDR3 DNA is TGTGCCAGCACCCTACAGGGTACAGCCTACGAGCAGTACTTC.